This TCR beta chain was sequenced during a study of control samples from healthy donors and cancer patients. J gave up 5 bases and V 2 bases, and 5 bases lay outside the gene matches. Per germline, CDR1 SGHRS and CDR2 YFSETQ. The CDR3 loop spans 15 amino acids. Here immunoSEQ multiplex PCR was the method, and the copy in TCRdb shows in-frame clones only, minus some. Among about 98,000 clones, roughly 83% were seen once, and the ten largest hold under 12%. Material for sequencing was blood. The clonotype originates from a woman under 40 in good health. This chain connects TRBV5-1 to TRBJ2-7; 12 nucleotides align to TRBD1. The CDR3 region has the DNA TGCGCCAGCAGCTTCTCCGGGACAGGGGGCAACGAGCAGTACTTC. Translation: CASSFSGTGGNEQYF.